This T cell receptor beta chain was profiled in a study of OX40 agonist ivuxolimab in advanced cancers. Whole-study context: The patients received agonistic anti-OX40 (CD134) antibody ivuxolimab. While on treatment, patients had intravenous ivuxolimab at 0.01 to 10 mg/kg every 2 weeks.

Measured with immunoSEQ multiplex PCR; TCRdb has only the in-frame clones, and not every one. The sample shows some 75,000 clones, 85% of them seen only once. Germline CDR1 is LGHNA and CDR2 is YNFKEQ. The CDR3 runs 15 residues. Trimming removed 0 bases from V and 4 bases from J, with 10 bases in between. Drawing of blood for sampling happened at baseline, at cycle 4 day 1, and at cycle 7 day 1. The V and J genes are TRBV4-2 and TRBJ2-1, with D possibly TRBD2 on 5 matching bases. The sample consisted of CD4+ or CD8+ T cells sorted from blood, taken in a trial of the OX40 agonist ivuxolimab. This clonotype was sampled from an adult with an advanced solid tumor such as melanoma, head and neck, liver or kidney cancer. CDR3 amino acids: CASSQDKRDYNEQFF. As DNA, the CDR3 is TGTGCCAGCAGCCAAGATAAACGGGATTACAATGAGCAGTTCTTC.